These T cell receptor beta chains were read from a single sample in a study of T cell clonotyping in hematopoietic cell transplantation. TCRdb's copy holds only in-frame clones and misses some; the assay was immunoSEQ multiplex PCR. This table holds 45,000 or so clones, approximately 82% found once. This specimen consisted of peripheral blood mononuclear cells, obtained before stem cell transplant. Receptor source: a man in his fifties or sixties with myelodysplastic syndrome. Some clones in this sample may be carry-over from other donors' samples. Both conserved end residues are part of each CDR3. The order of the fields is D gene, J gene, V gene, clone size, CDR3 DNA, CDR3 protein. A D gene is named only where the DNA matches it firmly. Clone sizes are given selectively: once, few, many, or a class where the clone is expanded.

>.|TRBJ2-5|TRBV19|.
TGTGCCAGTAGTATTGACGGGGTTGGCAGGGGAAGGAGGGAGACCCAGTACTTC
CASSIDGVGRGRRETQYF
>.|TRBJ1-4|TRBV4-3|.
TGCGCCAGCAGCCAAGAAGGGGGAATAACTAATGAAAAACTGTTTTTT
CASSQEGGITNEKLFF
>.|TRBJ1-5|TRBV6-1|.
TGTGCCAGCAGTGAAGGAGGGCTTAGCAATCAGCCCCAGCATTTT
CASSEGGLSNQPQHF
>TRBD1|TRBJ1-4|TRBV5-1|.
TGCGCCAGCAGCACTGGGGACAGGGACGAAAAACTGTTTTTT
CASSTGDRDEKLFF
>.|TRBJ1-2|TRBV7-2|.
TGTGCCAGCAGCTTACTACCAAACTATGGCTACACCTTC
CASSLLPNYGYTF
>.|TRBJ1-6|TRBV6-1|.
TGTGCCAGCAGTGAAACACGAATTAATTCACCCCTCCACTTT
CASSETRINSPLHF
>TRBD1|TRBJ2-3|TRBV10-3|once
TGTGCCACCAGTGGACAGGGCACAGATACGCAGTATTTT
CATSGQGTDTQYF
>TRBD1|TRBJ1-2|TRBV7-8|.
TGTGCCAGCAGTCCGGACAGGGTAGGCTATGGCTACACCTTC
CASSPDRVGYGYTF
>TRBD1|TRBJ2-7|TRBV7-2|.
TGTGCCAGCAGCCCCCGGACAGGGATCTACGAGCAGTACTTC
CASSPRTGIYEQYF
>.|TRBJ2-1|TRBV4-3|.
TGCGCCAGCAGCCAAGACTTATGGGTTGGTAGGAATGAGCAGTTCTTC
CASSQDLWVGRNEQFF
>TRBD1|TRBJ1-5|TRBV6-6|once
TGTGCCAGCACCCCGGGACAGGGAGGTCAGCCCCAGCATTTT
CASTPGQGGQPQHF
>.|TRBJ1-1|TRBV14|.
TGTGCCAGCAGCTATAAAGAGCTCGTCTTT
CASSYKELVF
>.|TRBJ2-6|TRBV5-1|.
TGCGCCAGCAGCTTGGGATTGATTTGGGCTGGGGCCAACGTCCTGACTTTC
CASSLGLIWAGANVLTF
>TRBD2|TRBJ2-2|TRBV11-2|.
TGTGCCAGCAGCTTAGTTGTACTAGCGGGGGGAAACACCGGGGAGCTGTTTTTT
CASSLVVLAGGNTGELFF
>.|TRBJ2-6|TRBV4-3|few
TGCGCCAGCAGCTACTCTGGGGCCAACGTCCTGACTTTC
CASSYSGANVLTF
>TRBD1|TRBJ2-7|TRBV2|.
TGTGCCAGCAGTACAGGGGTTGGCGAGCAGTACTTC
CASSTGVGEQYF
>.|TRBJ1-4|TRBV5-1|.
TGCGCCAGCAGCCCCACAGGGACGGCTAATGAAAAACTGTTTTTT
CASSPTGTANEKLFF
>TRBD1|TRBJ1-5|TRBV6-1|.
TGTGCCAGCACTACAGGGGACGATCATCAGCCCCAGCATTTT
CASTTGDDHQPQHF
>TRBD1|TRBJ1-1|TRBV5-6|.
TGTGCCAGCAGCTCCAGGGGGCTGGACACTGAAGCTTTCTTT
CASSSRGLDTEAFF
>.|TRBJ2-6|TRBV7-8|.
TGTGCCAGCAGCTTCTGGGGGCTGATGGCCAACGTCCTGACTTTC
CASSFWGLMANVLTF
>.|TRBJ2-1|TRBV9|.
TGTGCCAGCAGCGTAGGGGCGTTTACTGAGCAGTTCTTC
CASSVGAFTEQFF
>TRBD1|TRBJ2-1|TRBV9|.
TGTGCCAGCAGCGTAGCAATCGGGACAGGGGCCTACAATGAGCAGTTCTTC
CASSVAIGTGAYNEQFF
>.|TRBJ1-4|TRBV7-2|.
TGTGCCAGCAGCTTAGGTGGTTTTAATGAAAAACTGTTTTTT
CASSLGGFNEKLFF
>.|TRBJ1-1|TRBV5-6|.
TGTGCCAGCAGCGCCCCGACATTTACGGGCCCTGAAGCTTTCTTT
CASSAPTFTGPEAFF
>.|TRBJ2-1|TRBV6-1|.
TGTGCCAGCAGTCGACAGTACAATGAGCAGTTCTTC
CASSRQYNEQFF
>TRBD1|TRBJ2-7|TRBV2|.
TGTGCCAGCAGTAGAGAGACAGGGTCGAACGAGCAGTACTTC
CASSRETGSNEQYF
>.|TRBJ1-5|TRBV2|.
TGTGCCAGCAGTGATGTCGCCGACAGTGGGCCCCAGCATTTT
CASSDVADSGPQHF
>.|TRBJ2-2|TRBV6-5|.
TGTGCCAGCCCCAGGGGCAGAGCCACCGGGGAGCTGTTTTTT
CASPRGRATGELFF
>.|TRBJ1-1|TRBV30|few
TGTGCCTGGAGTCGAATGAACACTGAAGCTTTCTTT
CAWSRMNTEAFF
>TRBD1|TRBJ1-5|TRBV5-8|.
TGTGCCAGCAGCTTGGAGGGACAGGGACGAAATCAGCCCCAGCATTTT
CASSLEGQGRNQPQHF
>.|TRBJ1-5|TRBV4-1|.
TGCGCCAGCAGCCAAGATCGCCCGGATCAGCCCCAGCATTTT
CASSQDRPDQPQHF
>.|TRBJ1-5|TRBV19|few
TGTGCCAGTATAGGGTTTCCCAATCAGCCCCAGCATTTT
CASIGFPNQPQHF
>.|TRBJ1-6|TRBV2|.
TGTGCCAGCTTTTGGCCGGGAAATTCACCCCTCCACTTT
CASFWPGNSPLHF
>TRBD1|TRBJ2-5|TRBV10-3|.
TGTGCCATCAGTGATCCCGGACAGGGCGGGGAGACCCAGTACTTC
CAISDPGQGGETQYF
>.|TRBJ2-2|TRBV2|.
TGTGCCAGCAGGGAATCTACGAACACCGGGGAGCTGTTTTTT
CASRESTNTGELFF
>TRBD1|TRBJ1-5|TRBV19|.
TGTGCCAGTAGTGCAGTCCCACTCGGACAGGGCGGGCGCAATCAGCCCCAGCATTTT
CASSAVPLGQGGRNQPQHF
>.|TRBJ2-3|TRBV7-9|.
TGTGCCAGCAGCCCTTCTGCAGATACGCAGTATTTT
CASSPSADTQYF
>TRBD2|TRBJ2-7|TRBV28|.
TGTGCCAGCAGACGACTAGCGGGTGTTGGGCGGGAGTACTTC
CASRRLAGVGREYF
>.|TRBJ1-1|TRBV5-5|.
TGTGCCAGCAGCCCAGGGGCCCAGAACACTGAAGCTTTCTTT
CASSPGAQNTEAFF
>.|TRBJ2-2|TRBV7-6|.
TGTGCCAGCAGCTTCGGTAACACCGGGGAGCTGTTTTTT
CASSFGNTGELFF
>.|TRBJ1-1|TRBV4-3|.
TGCGCCAGCAGCCAAGTTCCGCAGAACACTGAAGCTTTCTTT
CASSQVPQNTEAFF
>TRBD1|TRBJ2-1|TRBV19|.
TGTGCCAGTAGTATTTGGCAGGGGGCGCAGGAGCAGTTCTTC
CASSIWQGAQEQFF
>.|TRBJ1-2|TRBV2|.
TGTGCCAGCAAGGAGGAGAGCCTGGGCTATGGCTACACCTTC
CASKEESLGYGYTF
>.|TRBJ1-6|TRBV5-4|.
TGTGCCAGCAGCTTGGGGGGTTCACCCCTCCACTTT
CASSLGGSPLHF
>.|TRBJ2-2|TRBV11-2|.
TGTGCCAGCGGTCCCCCCCACTGGTCCGGGGAGCTGTTTTTT
CASGPPHWSGELFF
>.|TRBJ1-3|TRBV19|.
TGTGCCAGTAGTATCCTGGACGGTATCTCTGGAAACACCATATATTTT
CASSILDGISGNTIYF
>.|TRBJ2-7|TRBV6-5|.
TGTGCCAGCAGTCGGTCCCTACAGGGCTCCTACGAGCAGTACTTC
CASSRSLQGSYEQYF
>TRBD1|TRBJ2-7|TRBV7-8|.
TGTGCCAGCAGCCCGGGACAGGGTGTCTACGAGCAGTACTTC
CASSPGQGVYEQYF
>.|TRBJ2-5|TRBV11-2|.
TGTGCCAGCAGCTTAGGACAGATTCCCCAAGAGACCCAGTACTTC
CASSLGQIPQETQYF
>.|TRBJ1-5|TRBV7-2|.
TGTGCCAGCAGCCTAACAGGGACGAGCAATCAGCCCCAGCATTTT
CASSLTGTSNQPQHF
>TRBD2|TRBJ2-5|TRBV27|.
TGTGCCAGCAGTCCTCTACGGAGACTAGCGGGGGGGCAAGAGACCCAGTACTTC
CASSPLRRLAGGQETQYF
>TRBD1|TRBJ2-3|TRBV6-1|.
TGTGCCAGCAGTGAAGTACAGGGGAACACAGATACGCAGTATTTT
CASSEVQGNTDTQYF
>.|TRBJ2-6|TRBV4-3|.
TGCGCCAGCAGCCAAGAGGTGGCGTCTGGGGCCAACGTCCTGACTTTC
CASSQEVASGANVLTF
>.|TRBJ1-1|TRBV29-1|.
TGCAGCGAGGCGGGCACGACGAACACTGAAGCTTTCTTT
CSEAGTTNTEAFF
>.|TRBJ1-3|TRBV6-5|.
TGTGCCAGCAGTTACTCGCTCTATGGAAACACCATATATTTT
CASSYSLYGNTIYF